The sample holds a few counts of the clone carrying this TCR beta chain. Reared together, all three twin pairs probably met the same infectious agents and vaccines. This specimen comes from a study of identical twins' blood T cells. Whole-study context: About 50 million reads covered roughly six alpha-chain and roughly six beta-chain libraries.

TCRdb fed the 5' RACE reads into MiXCR, producing one record per CDR3 protein. The repertoire includes hundreds of thousands of distinct CDR3 sequences, about 28% of them detected once, and around 5.6% sits in the top ten. CDR1 and CDR2 (germline): DFQATT, SNEGSKA (reference sequence). The CDR3 consists of 15 residues. The V gene end was trimmed by 7 bases and the J gene end by 7 bases; junction bases not matched to a gene: 12. The source is a woman aged 18-55 years in good health. This sequence joins TRBV20-1 and TRBJ2-1; 11 bases line up with TRBD2. Sequenced input: PBMCs. The CDR3, as DNA: TGCAGTGTTTCGTTACTAGCGGGGGCGCGAAATGAGCAGTTCTTC. Its translation is CSVSLLAGARNEQFF.